The 12 T cell receptor beta chains below all came from one sample that was sequenced in a study of cytomegalovirus exposure and HLA in healthy donors. With 60 Vbeta and 13 Jbeta primers, the PCR was carried out. Profiled with immunoSEQ multiplex PCR; TCRdb holds only in-frame clones, not every one. Seen here are roughly 160,000 clones, roughly 88% observed once, and the top ten hold about 10%. Sample: PBMCs. The receptors originated from a man younger than 35 in good health and CMV-seropositive.

The rearrangement joins TRBV6-6 to TRBJ1-5; D perhaps matches TRBD1 (5 bases). Trimming shortened V by 6 bases and J by 3 bases, and 12 bases separated the two germline ends. The CDR3 is made up of 14 amino acids. Germline lookup yields CDR1 MNHNY and CDR2 SVGAGI (reference sequence). CDR3 residues: CASSSKGDNQPQHF. The CDR3 region has the DNA TGTGCCAGCAGCTCGAAAGGGGACAATCAGCCCCAGCATTTT.

The rearrangement uses TRBV7-2 and TRBJ2-7, with 10 bases aligning to TRBD1. The length of the CDR3 is 14 residues. V dropped 5 bases and J dropped 3; count of bases not matched to a gene: 4. Germline V gene lookup returns CDR1 SGHTA and CDR2 FQGNSA. CDR3 nucleotide sequence: TGTGCCAGCAGCCGCCGGACAGGGGGCTACGAGCAGTACTTC. Protein sequence: CASSRRTGGYEQYF.

This chain links TRBV6-1 with TRBJ2-7; no reliable D call. The germline V gene has CDR1 MNHNS and CDR2 SASEGT. With 7 bases removed from V and 2 bases from J, the gap between germline ends came to 18 bases. CDR3 length equals 15 residues. CDR3 coding DNA: TGTGCCAGCACTCCCATATCTGGGCGTACCTACGAGCAGTACTTC. Translating it yields CASTPISGRTYEQYF.

The CDR3, as DNA: TGTGCCAGCTCACCATTGAAACAGGGCCTCTCTGGAAACACCATATATTTT. Its protein is CASSPLKQGLSGNTIYF. The rearrangement joins TRBV18 to TRBJ1-3; maybe TRBD1 (6 bases). CDR3 size: 17 residues. The V gene lost 2 bases and the J gene lost 0 bases, with 14 bases spanning the gap. Germline V gene lookup returns CDR1 KGHSH and CDR2 LQKENI.

V and J are TRBV4-1 and TRBJ2-5, with D possibly being TRBD2 (5 bases). Judging by the DNA end, TRBJ2-7 fits better; the J call may be wrong. The CDR3 has 15 residues. CDR1 MGHRA and CDR2 YSYEKL come from the germline V gene. DNA of the CDR3: TGCGCCAGCAGCCAAGATGTCGGACTCTACTACGAGCAGTACTTC. This sequence encodes CASSQDVGLYYEQYF.

CDR3 coding DNA: TGTGCCAGCAGCTTCGCGGGGGGGTCCTACGAGCAGTACTTC. Amino acids: CASSFAGGSYEQYF. This rearrangement joins TRBV7-2 to TRBJ2-7; 9 positions agree with TRBD2. CDR3 length: 14 residues. Losses at the gene ends were 3 bases for V and 1 base for J; bases not matched to a gene: 1. Per germline, CDR1 SGHTA and CDR2 FQGNSA.

V and J are TRBV27 and TRBJ2-1; D is unresolved. The V end was cut by 2 bases, the J end by 4 bases, with 6 bases between. The CDR3 runs to 13 residues. The germline V gene encodes CDR1 MNHEY and CDR2 SMNVEV (reference sequence). CDR3 sequence (DNA): TGTGCCAGCAGTTTAAACTCTTACAATGAGCAGTTCTTC. It yields the protein CASSLNSYNEQFF.

J is TRBJ1-6 and V is TRBV19; TRBD1 aligns across 10 bases. J gave up 8 bases and V 2 bases, and 9 bases lay outside the gene matches. The germline gives CDR1 LNHDA, CDR2 SQIVND (reference sequence). This CDR3 spans 17 amino acids. CDR3 in amino acids: CASSISSTGGRDSPLHF. CDR3 coding DNA: TGTGCCAGTAGTATATCCTCGACAGGGGGCAGAGATTCACCCCTCCACTTT.

V is TRBV6-6 and J is TRBJ1-5; TRBD1 matches at 10 bases. The length of the CDR3 is 16 residues. CDR1 and CDR2 from the germline V gene are MNHNY and SVGAGI (reference sequence). V dropped 5 bases and J dropped 4; count of bases not matched to a gene: 8. In DNA form, the CDR3 reads TGTGCCAGCAGTCAGCCCCCGGGACAGGGGAATCAGCCCCAGCATTTT. This sequence encodes CASSQPPGQGNQPQHF.

This chain connects TRBV27 to TRBJ2-2, with D perhaps matching TRBD1 (8 bases). Germline CDR1 MNHEY, CDR2 SMNVEV (reference sequence). V was pared by 5 bases and J by 3 bases, with 28 bases between. The length of the CDR3 is 20 residues. The CDR3 region has the DNA TGTGCCAGCAGTGGGAAGTCGGGACAGGCCCGCCGGGGGGACACCGGGGAGCTGTTTTTT. As protein: CASSGKSGQARRGDTGELFF.

This clone was detected only once. This chain links TRBV27 with TRBJ2-2; possible D gene TRBD2, 6 bases. The V gene's germline CDR1 is MNHEY and CDR2 SMNVEV (reference sequence). The ends were cut back, 6 bases at V and 2 bases at J, with 10 bases in the middle. The CDR3 extends over 14 amino acids. The CDR3 DNA reads TGTGCCAGCAGATGGGACTTAAACACCGGGGAGCTGTTTTTT. Translation gives CASRWDLNTGELFF.

This clone showed up just a few times. The chain uses TRBV6-5 and TRBJ2-5; D unresolved. The ends were cut back, 6 bases at V and 3 bases at J, with 5 bases in the middle. The CDR3 has 11 residues. Germline-derived CDR1 and CDR2 are MNHEY and SVGAGI. Written as DNA, the CDR3 is TGTGCCAGCAGGGTAGAAGAGACCCAGTACTTC. Amino acids: CASRVEETQYF.